Following are 15 T cell receptor beta chains from one sample sequenced in a study of T cell changes during pregnancy in multiple sclerosis. Profiling relied on immunoSEQ multiplex PCR, and the TCRdb table lists in-frame clones only, not all of them. This table holds over 60,000 clones, roughly 87% found once. The sequences come from peripheral blood, collected in the first trimester of pregnancy. These receptors all come from a female donor with multiple sclerosis, enrolled in a pregnancy study.

The chain employs TRBV7-3 and TRBJ2-1, with 9 nucleotides matching TRBD1. Germline CDR1 is SGHTA and CDR2 is FQGTGA. The length of the CDR3 is 14 residues. V lost 5 bases to trimming and J lost 8 bases; unmatched junction nucleotides: 7. Written as DNA, the CDR3 is TGTGCCAGCAGCCTCGGGACAGGGTTGTATGAGCAGTTCTTC. This encodes CASSLGTGLYEQFF. Variable domain in full (rest from reference TRBV7-3 and TRBJ2-1): GAGVSQTPSNKVTEKGKYVELRCDPISGHTALYWYRQSLGQGPEFLIYFQGTGAADDSGLPNDRFFAVRPEGSVSTLKIQRTERGDSAVYLCASSLGTGLYEQFFGPGTRLTVL.

This sequence joins TRBV7-2 and TRBJ1-5, with TRBD1 identical over 10 bases. There are 16 residues in the CDR3. After removal of 1 base from V and 4 bases from J, the junction contained 4 bases not matched to a gene. Germline V gives CDR1 SGHTA, CDR2 FQGNSA. CDR3 region: CASSLGGTGANQPQHF. CDR3 DNA sequence: TGTGCCAGCAGCTTAGGAGGGACAGGGGCTAATCAGCCCCAGCATTTT.

The CDR3 region is CASSPGTSGNTQYF. The CDR3 region has the DNA TGTGCCAGCAGCCCCGGGACTAGCGGAAATACGCAGTATTTT. The chain carries TRBV7-2 and TRBJ2-3; 11 bases line up with TRBD2. V lost 5 bases to trimming and J lost 7 bases; unmatched junction nucleotides: 5. CDR1 and CDR2 (germline): SGHTA, FQGNSA. This CDR3 contains 14 residues.

This sequence joins TRBV5-1 and TRBJ2-7; a possible D gene is TRBD1 (5 bases). The CDR3 consists of 13 residues. Germline values: CDR1 SGHRS, CDR2 YFSETQ. The V end was cut by 2 bases, the J end by 0 bases, with 6 bases between. CDR3 amino acids: CASSLGVSYEQYF. CDR3 DNA: TGCGCCAGCAGCTTAGGGGTCTCCTACGAGCAGTACTTC.

V gene TRBV6-5 combines with J gene TRBJ1-5; the match to TRBD1 covers 7 bases. The CDR3 runs to 13 residues. Trimming at V came to 5 bases and at J to 15 bases, leaving 13 bases not matched to a gene. Looked up from germline, CDR1 is MNHEY and CDR2 is SVGAGI. CDR3 DNA sequence: TGTGCCAGCAGTGGGCCAGGGGGTAAGGAGCGGCATTTT. This sequence encodes CASSGPGGKERHF.

The count of this clone is one. The V and J genes are TRBV7-2 and TRBJ2-1; TRBD2 matches 12 bases. Trimming removed 3 bases from V and 6 bases from J; junction bases left unmatched: 12. Germline assignment: CDR1 SGHTA and CDR2 FQGNSA. This CDR3 has 18 residues. CDR3 residues: CASSFQTSGSRAFNEQFF. Written as DNA, the CDR3 is TGTGCCAGCAGCTTCCAGACTAGCGGGAGTAGGGCCTTCAATGAGCAGTTCTTC.

The rearrangement uses TRBV10-1 and TRBJ2-1; 8 bases line up with TRBD1. With 6 bases clipped from V and 8 bases from J, the junction kept 6 bases outside the gene matches. The CDR3 is 13 amino acids. Germline lookup yields CDR1 WNHNN and CDR2 SYGVQD (reference sequence). The CDR3 reads CASSQDRVDEQFF. The CDR3 DNA follows: TGCGCCAGCAGCCAGGACAGGGTCGATGAGCAGTTCTTC.

This clone was detected once. DNA for the CDR3: TGTGCCATCGGATTCTATGATTGGGACACCCGCTCCTACAATGAGCAGTTCTTC. Translation: CAIGFYDWDTRSYNEQFF. The chain uses TRBV10-3 and TRBJ2-1, with D tentatively TRBD1 (6 bases). The CDR3 totals 18 residues. Germline V CDR1 and CDR2: ENHRY, SYGVKD. The V and J ends lost 8 bases and 0 bases respectively, with 23 bases between them.

This chain connects TRBV19 to TRBJ2-1, with D unresolved. Per germline, CDR1 LNHDA and CDR2 SQIVND (reference sequence). V lost 3 bases to trimming and J lost 6 bases, with 9 bases between them. The CDR3 extends over 13 amino acids. CDR3 in amino acids: CASSIQSGNEQFF. CDR3 DNA sequence: TGTGCCAGTAGTATCCAATCGGGCAATGAGCAGTTCTTC.

This chain joins TRBV6-1 and TRBJ2-5; TRBD1 agrees at 7 bases. J was trimmed by 2 bases and V by 4 bases; bases with no gene match: 4. CDR1 is MNHNS and CDR2 is SASEGT in the germline V gene. The CDR3 extends over 14 amino acids. The CDR3 coding sequence is TGTGCCAGCAGTGTCTTGGGACAGCAAGAGACCCAGTACTTC. Its translation: CASSVLGQQETQYF.

The table lists this clone with a few counts. The chain employs TRBV6-5 and TRBJ2-2; TRBD2 agrees at 11 bases. The V segment lost 5 bases and the J segment 4 bases; nucleotides outside the gene matches: 3. Germline lookup yields CDR1 MNHEY and CDR2 SVGAGI. The CDR3 runs to 15 residues. Written as DNA, the CDR3 is TGTGCCAGCAGTCGACTAGCGGGGCTCACCGGGGAGCTGTTTTTT. Translating gives CASSRLAGLTGELFF.

The gene calls are TRBV2 and TRBJ1-4; no firm D call. Germline V gives CDR1 SNHLY, CDR2 FYNNEI. V lost 8 bases to trimming and J lost 7 bases, with 20 bases between them. The CDR3 has 15 residues. Here the CDR3 DNA reads TGTGCCAGCGTCTCAGAGTCCGGTGCGGGTGAAAAACTGTTTTTT. It specifies CASVSESGAGEKLFF.

This clone is labeled as medium-sized (0.01 to 0.1%). The genes are TRBV2 and TRBJ1-6; TRBD1 agrees at 8 bases. The V and J ends lost 7 bases and 7 bases, in that order; junction bases with no gene match: 12. The CDR3 sequence is 16 residues long. CDR1 and CDR2 (germline): SNHLY, FYNNEI. The CDR3 DNA reads TGTGCCAGCAAGCCAGGGGGCTCAGGACGAAATTCACCCCTCCACTTT. Its protein product is CASKPGGSGRNSPLHF.

This clone has a single count. J is TRBJ2-2 and V is TRBV5-4; the match to TRBD1 covers 9 bases. V lost 4 bases, J lost 3 bases, and 4 bases stayed unmatched. CDR1 and CDR2 (germline): SGHNT, YYREEE (reference sequence). The length of the CDR3 is 15 residues. The CDR3 sequence is CASSKDRGDTGELFF. CDR3 coding DNA: TGTGCCAGCAGCAAGGACAGGGGCGACACCGGGGAGCTGTTTTTT.

Only a few counts were recorded for this clone. The rearrangement links TRBV5-1 to TRBJ1-3; D gene unclear. Trimming pared 0 bases from V and 0 bases from J, leaving 7 bases between. Germline loops: CDR1 SGHRS, CDR2 YFSETQ. CDR3 length equals 15 residues. The CDR3 region has the DNA TGCGCCAGCAGCTTGGGGCTAGACTCTGGAAACACCATATATTTT. Its protein is CASSLGLDSGNTIYF.